What follows describes a single TCR beta chain. The antigen is not known. Stated treatment: 19 received Ad26.COV2.S at low or high dose, single or two shots; roughly five received placebo; per-sample allocation not given. Sampling was done on day 63 after the first vaccine or placebo injection. Donation was by an adult aged 18-55 years who was in Boston. Sequencing was performed with immunoSEQ multiplex PCR; in TCRdb, only in-frame clones are kept and a portion is missing. The table lists about 440,000 clones, 90% of them singletons. The data originate from a study of Ad26.COV2.S vaccination and SARS-CoV-2 variants. General study points: Comparability of non-spike TCR breadth was observed across vaccine and placebo recipients.

The CDR3 is 15 amino acids. The germline gives CDR1 SNHLY, CDR2 FYNNEI. Trimming removed 6 bases from V and 0 bases from J; junction bases left unmatched: 5. The rearrangement uses TRBV2 and TRBJ1-3, with TRBD1 identical over 7 bases. This clonotype originated in a person between 18 and 65 years old who received the Ad26.COV2.S COVID-19 vaccine or a placebo. The sequencing here drew on peripheral blood, taken in a trial of Ad26.COV2.S vaccine versus placebo. The CDR3 sequence: CASRDRVSSGNTIYF. The CDR3 DNA reads as TGTGCCAGCAGAGACAGGGTTAGCTCTGGAAACACCATATATTTT.